A selection of T cell receptor beta chains follows, all from one sample in a study of cytomegalovirus exposure and HLA in healthy donors. Sequencing used immunoSEQ multiplex PCR; TCRdb keeps in-frame clones, though not all of them. The sample contains around 200,000 clones, 60% to 80% of which appear only once. Material: PBMCs. The receptors stem from a middle-aged man in good health and CMV-seronegative. The CDR3 runs from the conserved cysteine through the conserved F or W.

>TRBJ1-1|TRBV5-4|15
CASSLQSGRTTEAFF
>TRBJ2-7|TRBV5-1|16
CASSSQGDQGMYEQYF
>TRBJ1-4|TRBV29-1|13
CSVETGPNEKLFF
>TRBJ2-7|TRBV7-9|13
CASSSRLPNEQYF
>TRBJ1-3|TRBV6-4|13
CASSRRVGNTIYF
>TRBJ1-5|TRBV6-6|16
CASSYGLTTFPEPQHF
>TRBJ1-1|TRBV29-1|17
CSVARVGTGAQITEAFF
>TRBJ2-7|TRBV7-9|16
CASSHLRTDRGHEQYF
>TRBJ2-5|TRBV9|14
CASSVTDREETQYF
>TRBJ1-2|TRBV6-5|15
CASSDSDRAYYGYTF
>TRBJ2-1|TRBV5-1|15
CASSDASGAYNEQFF
>TRBJ1-5|TRBV19|15
CASRGTGGEGQPQHF
>TRBJ2-2|TRBV9|15
CASSLTGAVSGELFF
>TRBJ2-2|TRBV10-3|16
CAISESTPPNTGELFF
>TRBJ1-6|TRBV9|14
CASSVRAYNSPLHF
>TRBJ2-7|TRBV19|14
CATKPGRGVGEQYF
>TRBJ1-5|TRBV28|18
CASSLYPRTGQSNQPQHF
>TRBJ2-5|TRBV9|15
CASGDGRGSRETQYF
>TRBJ1-1|TRBV28|15
CASSPTDRGPTEAFF
>TRBJ1-6|TRBV5-1|15
CASSLGDRVSSPLHF
>TRBJ2-7|TRBV6-5|14
CASRQTGYISEQYF
>TRBJ2-5|TRBV4-3|14
CASSREQGWWEQYF
>TRBJ1-1|TRBV5-1|13
CASSFRQGNEAFF
>TRBJ1-1|TRBV29-1|13
CSSGTFRSTEAFF
>TRBJ1-1|TRBV11-2|13
CASSLDRETEAFF
>TRBJ2-3|TRBV5-4|16
CASSLYLAGDTDTQYF
>TRBJ1-1|TRBV6-5|13
CASRLGQGNEAFF
>TRBJ1-2|TRBV19|14
CASRGTQENYGYTF
>TRBJ1-2|TRBV5-1|16
CASSLPRTGDAYGYTF
>TRBJ2-2|TRBV9|15
CTSSFGLMNTGELFF
>TRBJ2-2|TRBV9|16
CASSPLWSPNTGELFF
>TRBJ1-1|TRBV7-9|17
CASSPPRAQGMNTEAFF
>TRBJ2-5|TRBV4-3|14
CASSQEDNQETQYF
>TRBJ2-5|TRBV11-3|14
CASSLDGQEGTQYF